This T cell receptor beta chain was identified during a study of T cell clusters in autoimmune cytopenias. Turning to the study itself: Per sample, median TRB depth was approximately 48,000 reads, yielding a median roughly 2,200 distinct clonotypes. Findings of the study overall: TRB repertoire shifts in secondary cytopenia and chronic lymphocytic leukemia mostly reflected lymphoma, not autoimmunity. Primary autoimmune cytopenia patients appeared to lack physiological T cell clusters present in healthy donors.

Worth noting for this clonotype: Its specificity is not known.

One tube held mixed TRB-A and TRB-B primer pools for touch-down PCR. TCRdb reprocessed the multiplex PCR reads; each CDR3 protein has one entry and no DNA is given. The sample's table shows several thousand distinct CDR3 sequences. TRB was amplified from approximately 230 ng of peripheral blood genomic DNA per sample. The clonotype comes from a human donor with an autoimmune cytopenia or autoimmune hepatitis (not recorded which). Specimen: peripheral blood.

The CDR3 is CASSLPPREEQFF. V usage is TRBV7-2 and J usage is TRBJ2-1; TCRdb's D call, TRBD1, is unchecked because there is no DNA. Germline CDR1 SGHTA, CDR2 FQGNSA. The CDR3 consists of 13 residues.